Below are 30 T cell receptor beta chains sequenced from a single sample in a study of cytomegalovirus exposure and HLA in healthy donors. In the PCR, 60 Vbeta and 13 Jbeta primers were used. TCRdb's copy holds only in-frame clones and misses some; the assay was immunoSEQ multiplex PCR. The table for this sample gives tens of thousands of clones. Sequenced sample: PBMCs. Receptors originate from a male donor in good health and CMV-seropositive.

The chain has TRBV7-9 and TRBJ2-7, with TRBD1 matching over 8 bases. Germline V CDR1 and CDR2: SEHNR, FQNEAQ (reference sequence). After removal of 5 bases from V and 2 bases from J, the junction contained 2 bases not matched to a gene. The CDR3 is 13 amino acids. The CDR3 region is CASSDRGAYEQYF. Here the CDR3 DNA reads TGTGCCAGCAGCGACAGGGGCGCCTACGAGCAGTACTTC.

CDR3 region: CASSSQGTATDTQYF. DNA for the CDR3: TGTGCCAGCAGTTCTCAGGGAACGGCGACAGATACGCAGTATTTT. The rearrangement uses TRBV6-5 and TRBJ2-3; D is perhaps TRBD1 (5 bases). Germline CDR1 and CDR2: MNHEY and SVGAGI. This CDR3 spans 15 amino acids. V lost 4 bases, J lost 3 bases, and 14 bases lay in between.

The V call is TRBV18, the J call TRBJ2-1; possible D gene TRBD2, 7 bases. The CDR3 is 19 amino acids. CDR1 and CDR2 from the germline V gene are KGHSH and LQKENI. V lost 1 base, J lost 8 bases, and 27 bases lay in between. CDR3 residues: CASSPLVGGLIRNGDEQFF. The CDR3 DNA is TGTGCCAGCTCACCACTAGTGGGGGGGCTAATTAGGAATGGTGATGAGCAGTTCTTC. Combining the CDR3 with reference TRBV18 and TRBJ2-1 gives the whole variable domain NAGVMQNPRHLVRRRGQEARLRCSPMKGHSHVYWYRQLPEEGLKFMVYLQKENIIDESGMPKERFSAEFPKEGPSILRIQQVVRGDSAAYFCASSPLVGGLIRNGDEQFFGPGTRLTVL.

V usage is TRBV4-2 and J usage is TRBJ2-5; 7 bases are shared with TRBD2. Germline values: CDR1 LGHNA, CDR2 YNFKEQ. Trimming cost V 4 bases and J 2 bases; bases outside gene matches: 7. The CDR3 has 15 residues. DNA of the CDR3: TGTGCCAGCAGCCCCCGGGACTACCGACAAGAGACCCAGTACTTC. Translated, it gives CASSPRDYRQETQYF.

V and J are TRBV6-5 and TRBJ2-7; 8 bases agree with TRBD2. CDR3 length: 14 residues. V gave up 6 bases and J gave up 6 bases; unmatched junction bases: 10. CDR1 is MNHEY and CDR2 is SVGAGI in the germline V gene. CDR3 residues: CASSREISGIEQYF. The CDR3 DNA reads as TGTGCCAGCAGCCGTGAGATTAGCGGGATCGAGCAGTACTTC.

CDR3 region: CASSLDSGQGTDTQYF. The DNA of the CDR3 is TGTGCCAGCAGCCTCGATTCGGGACAGGGAACAGATACGCAGTATTTT. The chain is built from TRBV7-6 and TRBJ2-3, with TRBD1 matching over 9 bases. The CDR3 has 16 amino acids. J was trimmed by 3 bases and V by 5 bases; bases with no gene match: 9. Germline V gene sequence: CDR1 SGHVS, CDR2 FNYEAQ.

CDR3 sequence (DNA): TGTGCCAGCAGCCAAGTCCCAGGGACAGGGGCAGAAGAGACCCAGTACTTC. Translated, it gives CASSQVPGTGAEETQYF. This sequence joins TRBV4-2 and TRBJ2-5; the match to TRBD1 covers 10 bases. The CDR3 has 17 residues. CDR1 and CDR2 (germline): LGHNA, YNFKEQ. Trimming cost V 1 base and J 3 bases; bases outside gene matches: 8.

The chain employs TRBV28 and TRBJ1-2; D possibly corresponds to TRBD1 (5 bases). Germline CDR1 reads MDHEN; CDR2 reads SYDVKM. The CDR3 sequence is 16 residues long. V gave up 3 bases and J gave up 0 bases, with 14 bases separating them. CDR3 coding DNA: TGTGCCAGCAGTTTCCGGCAGGGTAAAGCTAACTATGGCTACACCTTC. It is translated as CASSFRQGKANYGYTF.

The chain joins TRBV7-2 to TRBJ2-3; the match to TRBD2 covers 12 bases. This CDR3 region has 16 residues. Germline V gene sequence: CDR1 SGHTA, CDR2 FQGNSA. After removal of 3 bases from V and 4 bases from J, the junction contained 5 bases not matched to a gene. The CDR3 nucleotides read TGTGCCAGCAGCTTGACTAGCGGGAGTATCCCAGATACGCAGTATTTT. Residues: CASSLTSGSIPDTQYF.

This rearrangement joins TRBV7-3 to TRBJ1-1, with 8 bases matching TRBD1. The CDR3 length is 13 residues. The J segment lost 8 bases and the V segment lost 5 bases, leaving 7 bases of the junction unmatched. Germline assignment: CDR1 SGHTA and CDR2 FQGTGA. The CDR3 bases are TGTGCCAGCAGCCCAAGACAGGGGAACGAAGCTTTCTTT. This sequence encodes CASSPRQGNEAFF.

The chain uses TRBV28 and TRBJ1-1, with D tentatively TRBD1 (6 bases). The CDR3 has 13 residues. CDR1 is MDHEN and CDR2 is SYDVKM in the germline V gene. V was clipped by 3 bases and J by 1 base, with 6 bases between them. The CDR3 nucleotides are TGTGCCAGCAGTTTGGGACAGAACACTGAAGCTTTCTTT. This codes for CASSLGQNTEAFF.

CDR3 DNA: TGTGCCAGCAGTGCCCGGACAGGGGGCGATGGCTACACCTTC. Its protein product is CASSARTGGDGYTF. The gene calls are TRBV6-1 and TRBJ1-2; 11 bases line up with TRBD1. The CDR3 runs 14 residues. The germline V gene encodes CDR1 MNHNS and CDR2 SASEGT. The junction had 4 bases not matched to a gene; V was cut back by 4 bases and J by 6 bases.

The genes are TRBV4-1 and TRBJ2-2; 9 nucleotides agree with TRBD2. CDR3 length: 17 amino acids. CDR1 is MGHRA and CDR2 is YSYEKL in the germline V gene. The J segment lost 4 bases and the V segment lost 1 base, leaving 7 bases of the junction unmatched. DNA for the CDR3: TGCGCCAGCAGCCAAGCATGCGGGGGGGTCTGCACCGGGGAGCTGTTTTTT. It yields the protein CASSQACGGVCTGELFF.

The chain joins TRBV6-6 to TRBJ1-1; D perhaps matches TRBD1 (6 bases). Germline CDR1 MNHNY, CDR2 SVGAGI (reference sequence). The length of the CDR3 is 13 residues. V shed 10 bases and J shed 5 bases, with 17 bases lying between them. This chain's CDR3 is CATQGGAFTEAFF. CDR3 coding DNA: TGTGCCACCCAAGGGGGGGCTTTTACTGAAGCTTTCTTT.

The CDR3 spells CASSQAIEITGQYF. CDR3 sequence (DNA): TGCGCCAGCAGCCAAGCCATTGAGATAACCGGGCAGTACTTC. This chain links TRBV4-3 with TRBJ2-7; D remains unclear. Looked up from germline, CDR1 is LGHNA and CDR2 is YSLEER. The V end lost 1 base, the J end lost 9 bases, and 16 bases lay between the germline ends. This CDR3 contains 14 residues.

V usage is TRBV18 and J usage is TRBJ1-1; 11 positions agree with TRBD1. V shed 2 bases, J shed 1 base, and the junction held 3 bases outside the gene matches. CDR1 is KGHSH, CDR2 LQKENI, per germline. The CDR3 runs 16 residues. The CDR3 protein is CASSPRDRGSNTEAFF. The CDR3 DNA sequence: TGTGCCAGCTCACCAAGGGACAGGGGGTCGAACACTGAAGCTTTCTTT.

This sequence joins TRBV29-1 and TRBJ2-7, with a possible D match to TRBD1 (5 bases). CDR3 length: 15 amino acids. The V gene lost 3 bases and the J gene lost 2 bases, with 17 bases spanning the gap. The V gene's germline CDR1 is SQVTM and CDR2 ANQGSEA. In DNA, the CDR3 is TGCAGCGTTGATTTGCAAGGCAGGGATACCTACGAGCAGTACTTC. Its translation: CSVDLQGRDTYEQYF.

CDR3 nucleotides: TGCAGCGTTAGACAGACAGTTCCTGACCACGAGCAGTACTTC. Residues: CSVRQTVPDHEQYF. The chain joins TRBV29-1 to TRBJ2-7, with D possibly matching TRBD1 (5 bases). The CDR3 extends over 14 amino acids. Germline lookup yields CDR1 SQVTM and CDR2 ANQGSEA. Trimming took 5 bases from V and 5 from J, leaving 19 bases between them.

The chain employs TRBV18 and TRBJ2-5, with TRBD1 matching over 9 bases. The CDR3 is made up of 17 amino acids. The J segment lost 5 bases and the V segment lost 3 bases, leaving 13 bases of the junction unmatched. The germline gives CDR1 KGHSH, CDR2 LQKENI. CDR3 DNA: TGTGCCAGCTCACCCTTCGGGACAGGGACTGAAGGGGAGACCCAGTACTTC. As protein: CASSPFGTGTEGETQYF.

The chain is built from TRBV30 and TRBJ1-1, with 7 bases that match TRBD1. Germline values: CDR1 GTSNPN, CDR2 SVGIG (reference sequence). The V segment lost 2 bases and the J segment 5 bases; nucleotides outside the gene matches: 5. This CDR3 contains 13 residues. The CDR3 nucleotides are TGTGCCTGGAGTCGACAGGGAGGTACTGAAGCTTTCTTT. Translation gives CAWSRQGGTEAFF.

CDR3 residues: CAWSSGTSGRSNTGELFF. CDR3 nucleotides: TGTGCCTGGAGTTCCGGGACTAGCGGGAGGAGCAACACCGGGGAGCTGTTTTTT. The chain links TRBV30 to TRBJ2-2, with 15 bases fitting TRBD2. V lost 2 bases to trimming and J lost 2 bases; unmatched junction nucleotides: 6. The length of the CDR3 is 18 residues. Per germline, CDR1 GTSNPN and CDR2 SVGIG (reference sequence).

Frequency places this clone as medium-sized (0.01 to 0.1%). The chain recombines TRBV9 with TRBJ2-7; D may be TRBD2 (5 bases). The CDR3 length is 16 residues. V was pared by 0 bases and J by 5 bases, with 18 bases between. The germline CDR1 and CDR2 sequences are SGDLS and YYNGEE. The CDR3 protein is CASSVVRRWELNEQYF. CDR3 bases: TGTGCCAGCAGCGTAGTCCGCAGGTGGGAGTTGAACGAGCAGTACTTC.

The chain links TRBV5-1 to TRBJ2-7; D remains ambiguous. CDR1 is SGHRS, CDR2 YFSETQ, per germline. The V end lost 8 bases, the J end lost 2 bases, and 17 bases lay between the germline ends. This CDR3 comprises 14 residues. In nucleotides, the CDR3 is TGCGCCAGTCGTAAACAGACATCCGCCTACGAGCAGTACTTC. This translates into CASRKQTSAYEQYF.

This rearrangement joins TRBV19 to TRBJ2-1, with TRBD2 identical over 9 bases. Trimming took 1 base from V and 12 from J; bases not matched to a gene: 10. The germline V gene encodes CDR1 LNHDA and CDR2 SQIVND (reference sequence). This CDR3 is built from 15 residues. Here the CDR3 DNA reads TGTGCCAGTAGTATAGGGACTAGCGAACCACTGAGGCAGTTCTTC. Translation: CASSIGTSEPLRQFF.

The rearrangement uses TRBV10-1 and TRBJ2-1; D may be TRBD2 (5 bases). Germline-derived CDR1 and CDR2 are WNHNN and SYGVQD (reference sequence). The CDR3 has 15 residues. Deletions cut 2 bases from V and 6 bases from J, with 14 bases between. The CDR3 protein is CASSEQSGPPNEQFF. The CDR3 DNA reads as TGCGCCAGCAGTGAGCAGAGCGGCCCCCCCAATGAGCAGTTCTTC.

V gene TRBV19 combines with J gene TRBJ1-2, with D possibly matching TRBD1 (5 bases). Germline V gene sequence: CDR1 LNHDA, CDR2 SQIVND (reference sequence). V lost 11 bases to trimming and J lost 4 bases, with 17 bases between them. The CDR3 spans 13 residues. CDR3 in amino acids: CASEQGSLYGYTF. CDR3 nucleotides: TGTGCCTCGGAGCAGGGCTCACTCTATGGCTACACCTTC.

V usage is TRBV19 and J usage is TRBJ2-7, with D possibly matching TRBD1 (7 bases). V was pared by 1 base and J by 2 bases, with 15 bases between. Germline assignment: CDR1 LNHDA and CDR2 SQIVND (reference sequence). The CDR3 sequence is 16 residues long. CDR3 sequence reads: CASSIGLRDSTYEQYF. The DNA for the CDR3 is TGTGCCAGTAGTATAGGGTTGCGGGACAGCACCTACGAGCAGTACTTC.

The V gene is TRBV30, the J gene TRBJ1-5; 9 bases map to TRBD1. The CDR3 sequence is 15 residues long. V dropped 5 bases and J dropped 6; count of bases not matched to a gene: 11. CDR1 and CDR2 (germline): GTSNPN, SVGIG (reference sequence). CDR3 sequence (DNA): TGTGCCTGGGGCCTAAAACAGGGGGCATTTCAGCCCCAGCATTTT. Its translation is CAWGLKQGAFQPQHF. Full variable domain (remainder filled in from reference TRBV30 and TRBJ1-5): SQTIHQWPATLVQPVGSPLSLECTVEGTSNPNLYWYRQAAGRGLQLLFYSVGIGQISSEVPQNLSASRPQDRQFILSSKKLLLSDSGFYLCAWGLKQGAFQPQHFGDGTRLSIL.

V gene TRBV18 combines with J gene TRBJ1-1; 9 nucleotides align to TRBD1. The CDR3 covers 16 residues. Trimming took 6 bases from V and 0 from J; bases not matched to a gene: 8. CDR1 and CDR2 from the germline V gene are KGHSH and LQKENI. The CDR3 sequence is CASSVGTGRLNTEAFF. The CDR3 DNA reads as TGTGCCAGCTCCGTCGGGACAGGGAGGTTGAACACTGAAGCTTTCTTT.

The chain recombines TRBV6-6 with TRBJ2-2, with 9 bases fitting TRBD1. This CDR3 is 16 amino acids long. V dropped 1 base and J dropped 5; count of bases not matched to a gene: 5. Germline CDR1 and CDR2: MNHNY and SVGAGI (reference sequence). The CDR3 spells CASSYLPGQGTGELFF. The CDR3 coding sequence is TGTGCCAGCAGTTACTTGCCGGGACAGGGAACCGGGGAGCTGTTTTTT.